This T cell receptor beta chain originates from a study of blood T cell repertoires in COVID-19. Here immunoSEQ multiplex PCR was the method, and the copy in TCRdb shows in-frame clones only, minus some. The data show some 300,000 clones, with approximately 90% seen just once and 6.3% held by the top ten. Losses at the gene ends were 5 bases for V and 2 bases for J; bases not matched to a gene: 3. This CDR3 is built from 15 residues. Germline loops: CDR1 WNHNN, CDR2 SYGVQD (reference sequence). The sequence came from a woman between 45 and 60 years old with COVID-19, enrolled during active disease. Sample: peripheral blood. The chain links TRBV10-1 to TRBJ2-3, with 11 nucleotides matching TRBD2. CDR3 protein: CASSIAGGLTDTQYF. The CDR3 DNA sequence: TGCGCCAGCAGTATAGCGGGAGGGCTCACAGATACGCAGTATTTT.